Listed below are T cell receptor beta chains from one sample, sequenced in a study of blood T cell repertoires in COVID-19. The repertoire was sequenced with immunoSEQ multiplex PCR; TCRdb's copy has only in-frame clones and lacks some. Of about 210,000 clones in the sample, 60% to 85% were seen once. The sequencing input was peripheral blood. All receptors derive from a woman in her seventies with acute or convalescent COVID-19. The CDR3 runs from the conserved cysteine through the conserved F or W. Each record gives: V gene, D gene, clone size, J gene, CDR3 DNA, CDR3 protein. The D gene is left open where the match is weak. Expanded clones are given a class, and other clones once, few, many or no size at all.

v_gene: TRBV4-3
d_gene: TRBD1
abundance: NA
j_gene: TRBJ2-5
CDR3nt: TGCGCCAGCAGCCAAATTACAGGGGGCGAGGGCCCCCCGTACCAAGAGACCCAGTACTTC
CDR3aa: CASSQITGGEGPPYQETQYF

v_gene: TRBV11-2
d_gene: NA
abundance: NA
j_gene: TRBJ2-5
CDR3nt: TGTGCCAGCAGCCCCCAGGGGCGGACCCAGTACTTC
CDR3aa: CASSPQGRTQYF

v_gene: TRBV7-2
d_gene: NA
abundance: NA
j_gene: TRBJ2-5
CDR3nt: TGTGCCAGCAGCAGGGGGATTACCCTCGGGGAGACCCAGTACTTC
CDR3aa: CASSRGITLGETQYF

v_gene: TRBV6-5
d_gene: TRBD2
abundance: NA
j_gene: TRBJ2-5
CDR3nt: TGTGCCAGCACTGGGGGGAGGGCTGGTGAGACCCAGTACTTC
CDR3aa: CASTGGRAGETQYF

v_gene: TRBV10-1
d_gene: NA
abundance: NA
j_gene: TRBJ2-3
CDR3nt: TGCGCCAGCAGTACGGGAAATACGCAGTATTTT
CDR3aa: CASSTGNTQYF

v_gene: TRBV11-1
d_gene: TRBD1
abundance: NA
j_gene: TRBJ2-7
CDR3nt: TGTGCCAGCAGCTTAGGGACAGGGGGCTACGAGCAGTACTTC
CDR3aa: CASSLGTGGYEQYF

v_gene: TRBV6-5
d_gene: TRBD1
abundance: NA
j_gene: TRBJ1-5
CDR3nt: TGTGCCAGCAGTTACGGGCCGGGACAGAATCAGCCCCAGCATTTT
CDR3aa: CASSYGPGQNQPQHF

v_gene: TRBV30
d_gene: NA
abundance: NA
j_gene: TRBJ2-3
CDR3nt: TGTGCCTGGACCCGCACAGGGGGGGGCACAGATACGCAGTATTTT
CDR3aa: CAWTRTGGGTDTQYF

v_gene: TRBV7-6
d_gene: TRBD1
abundance: NA
j_gene: TRBJ1-1
CDR3nt: TGTGCCAGCAGTCGTTTTACAGGGGGCCCGACTGAAGCTTTCTTT
CDR3aa: CASSRFTGGPTEAFF

v_gene: TRBV2
d_gene: NA
abundance: NA
j_gene: TRBJ1-6
CDR3nt: TGTGCCAGCAGTGGGAGGGGCGGATCACCCCTCCACTTT
CDR3aa: CASSGRGGSPLHF

v_gene: TRBV9
d_gene: NA
abundance: NA
j_gene: TRBJ2-7
CDR3nt: TGTGCCAGCAGCGTAGCTGGAGCCTACGAGCAGTACTTC
CDR3aa: CASSVAGAYEQYF

v_gene: TRBV9
d_gene: NA
abundance: few
j_gene: TRBJ1-2
CDR3nt: TGTGCCAGCAGCGTAGGACAGGAGGTTTTTGGTGGCTACACCTTC
CDR3aa: CASSVGQEVFGGYTF

v_gene: TRBV6-5
d_gene: NA
abundance: NA
j_gene: TRBJ1-1
CDR3nt: TGTGCCAGCAGTTACTCTGGCCACCTGAACACTGAAGCTTTCTTT
CDR3aa: CASSYSGHLNTEAFF

v_gene: TRBV9
d_gene: NA
abundance: once
j_gene: TRBJ1-1
CDR3nt: TGTGCCAGCAGCACAGGACAGATTGACACTGAAGCTTTCTTT
CDR3aa: CASSTGQIDTEAFF

v_gene: TRBV7-2
d_gene: NA
abundance: NA
j_gene: TRBJ1-2
CDR3nt: TGTGCCAGCAGCTTATTCGGGGATCGTGGCTACACCTTC
CDR3aa: CASSLFGDRGYTF

v_gene: TRBV30
d_gene: TRBD2
abundance: NA
j_gene: TRBJ2-7
CDR3nt: TGTGCCTGGAGTGTACCCAGGCGGGGGGGCCCCTACGAGCAGTACTTC
CDR3aa: CAWSVPRRGGPYEQYF

v_gene: TRBV18
d_gene: NA
abundance: NA
j_gene: TRBJ1-1
CDR3nt: TGTGCCAGCTCACCCAACCAACGACAGAACACTGAAGCTTTCTTT
CDR3aa: CASSPNQRQNTEAFF

v_gene: TRBV4-1
d_gene: TRBD2
abundance: few
j_gene: TRBJ2-5
CDR3nt: TGCGCCAGCAGCCGACTAGCGGGGGGGACCCAAGAGACCCAGTACTTC
CDR3aa: CASSRLAGGTQETQYF

v_gene: TRBV2
d_gene: NA
abundance: NA
j_gene: TRBJ1-1
CDR3nt: TGTGCCAGCAGTGAATATAACAGGGTGGGCACTGAAGCTTTCTTT
CDR3aa: CASSEYNRVGTEAFF

v_gene: TRBV4-1
d_gene: NA
abundance: once
j_gene: TRBJ1-3
CDR3nt: TGCGCCAGCAGCCACAGCGGGGGCTCTGGAAACACCATATATTTT
CDR3aa: CASSHSGGSGNTIYF

v_gene: TRBV28
d_gene: TRBD2
abundance: NA
j_gene: TRBJ2-2
CDR3nt: TGTGCCGGAGGGACTAGCGGGGGGGCGGACACCGGGGAGCTGTTTTTT
CDR3aa: CAGGTSGGADTGELFF

v_gene: TRBV2
d_gene: TRBD1
abundance: many
j_gene: TRBJ1-2
CDR3nt: TGTGCCAGCAGTGTCGGGCGGACAGGGAACTATGGCTACACCTTC
CDR3aa: CASSVGRTGNYGYTF

v_gene: TRBV2
d_gene: TRBD1
abundance: NA
j_gene: TRBJ1-1
CDR3nt: TGTGCCAGCACCGGGACAGGCGGGACTGAAGCTTTCTTT
CDR3aa: CASTGTGGTEAFF

v_gene: TRBV11-2
d_gene: NA
abundance: NA
j_gene: TRBJ1-1
CDR3nt: TGTGCCAGCAGCTTAGATAGGGGGGAAGCTTTCTTT
CDR3aa: CASSLDRGEAFF

v_gene: TRBV2
d_gene: TRBD2
abundance: NA
j_gene: TRBJ2-1
CDR3nt: TGTGCCAGCAGTGGAGGGAGGGCCAACACGGTGGGTGAGCAGTTCTTC
CDR3aa: CASSGGRANTVGEQFF

v_gene: TRBV6-5
d_gene: TRBD1
abundance: NA
j_gene: TRBJ1-4
CDR3nt: TGTGCCAGCAGCCCAGGGACAGGGTTTCGGGAAAAACTGTTTTTT
CDR3aa: CASSPGTGFREKLFF

v_gene: TRBV5-8
d_gene: TRBD1
abundance: NA
j_gene: TRBJ2-3
CDR3nt: TGTGCCAGCAGCCTCCGGGACAGGCCCGATACGCAGTATTTT
CDR3aa: CASSLRDRPDTQYF

v_gene: TRBV6-6
d_gene: NA
abundance: once
j_gene: TRBJ2-5
CDR3nt: TGTGCCAGCAGAAAACTAGTAGTGGAGACCCAGTACTTC
CDR3aa: CASRKLVVETQYF

v_gene: TRBV5-5
d_gene: NA
abundance: NA
j_gene: TRBJ2-1
CDR3nt: TGTGCCAGCAGCTTGAGACAGGCGACCTACAATGAGCAGTTCTTC
CDR3aa: CASSLRQATYNEQFF

v_gene: TRBV4-2
d_gene: TRBD2
abundance: NA
j_gene: TRBJ2-1
CDR3nt: TGTGCCAGCAGCCAAGATCCCTTCAGCGGGGCCCACTCCTACAATGAGCAGTTCTTC
CDR3aa: CASSQDPFSGAHSYNEQFF

v_gene: TRBV11-2
d_gene: TRBD1
abundance: many
j_gene: TRBJ2-3
CDR3nt: TGTGCCAGCGCCTACCAGGGGGCCGGGACAGATACGCAGTATTTT
CDR3aa: CASAYQGAGTDTQYF

v_gene: TRBV10-3
d_gene: NA
abundance: NA
j_gene: TRBJ1-2
CDR3nt: TGTGCCATCCCCTCAGAGGGCTATGGCTACACCTTC
CDR3aa: CAIPSEGYGYTF

v_gene: TRBV9
d_gene: NA
abundance: NA
j_gene: TRBJ2-1
CDR3nt: TGTGCCAGCAGCGTAAGTAGCGAACCTACGAATGAGCAGTTCTTC
CDR3aa: CASSVSSEPTNEQFF

v_gene: TRBV5-4
d_gene: TRBD1
abundance: few
j_gene: TRBJ1-4
CDR3nt: TGTGCCAGCAGCCCGGGACAGGGTACTGAAAAACTGTTTTTT
CDR3aa: CASSPGQGTEKLFF

v_gene: TRBV10-1
d_gene: TRBD1
abundance: NA
j_gene: TRBJ2-7
CDR3nt: TGCGCCAGCAGTAAAGAGACAGGGGGGACCTACGAGCAGTACTTC
CDR3aa: CASSKETGGTYEQYF

v_gene: TRBV5-1
d_gene: NA
abundance: NA
j_gene: TRBJ1-1
CDR3nt: TGCGCCAGCAGCTCACGTTCAGGAGGCAGGAACACTGAAGCTTTCTTT
CDR3aa: CASSSRSGGRNTEAFF

v_gene: TRBV4-1
d_gene: NA
abundance: NA
j_gene: TRBJ2-6
CDR3nt: TGCGCCAGCAGCCAAGGTATGGGGGCCCCGGGGGGGGCCAACGTCCTGACTTTC
CDR3aa: CASSQGMGAPGGANVLTF

v_gene: TRBV28
d_gene: NA
abundance: NA
j_gene: TRBJ1-1
CDR3nt: TGTGCCAGCAGTTTATTACAGGCGGACACTGAAGCTTTCTTT
CDR3aa: CASSLLQADTEAFF

v_gene: TRBV5-1
d_gene: NA
abundance: few
j_gene: TRBJ1-1
CDR3nt: TGCGCCAGCAGCTTGGATGGCTCGAACACTGAAGCTTTCTTT
CDR3aa: CASSLDGSNTEAFF

v_gene: TRBV6-6
d_gene: TRBD1
abundance: NA
j_gene: TRBJ1-5
CDR3nt: TGTGCCAGCAGTAGCTCAACCGGGACAGGGCGTCAGCCCCAGCATTTT
CDR3aa: CASSSSTGTGRQPQHF

v_gene: TRBV11-2
d_gene: NA
abundance: NA
j_gene: TRBJ2-5
CDR3nt: TGTGCCAGCAGCTTAATGGAAAGGGGGGAGACCCAGTACTTC
CDR3aa: CASSLMERGETQYF

v_gene: TRBV6-6
d_gene: TRBD1
abundance: NA
j_gene: TRBJ1-4
CDR3nt: TGTGCCAGCAGTCAGACCGGACAGGTTTTTGCAACTAATGAAAAACTGTTTTTT
CDR3aa: CASSQTGQVFATNEKLFF

v_gene: TRBV19
d_gene: TRBD1
abundance: NA
j_gene: TRBJ1-1
CDR3nt: TGTGCCAGTAGTCCGGGGACAGGACGGAACCCTGAAGCTTTCTTT
CDR3aa: CASSPGTGRNPEAFF

v_gene: TRBV7-8
d_gene: TRBD2
abundance: NA
j_gene: TRBJ2-5
CDR3nt: TGTGCCAGCAGCTTAGGACTAGCGGGGAGTGAGACCCAGTACTTC
CDR3aa: CASSLGLAGSETQYF

v_gene: TRBV5-1
d_gene: NA
abundance: NA
j_gene: TRBJ2-4
CDR3nt: TGCGCCAGCAGCTTCGACAGCCCTCCCGTTGGAAACATTCAGTACTTC
CDR3aa: CASSFDSPPVGNIQYF

v_gene: TRBV7-9
d_gene: TRBD2
abundance: NA
j_gene: TRBJ2-4
CDR3nt: TGTGCCAGCAGCCCTCGGGCTAGCGGGGGGGCCCGGGACATTCAGTACTTC
CDR3aa: CASSPRASGGARDIQYF

v_gene: TRBV6-6
d_gene: NA
abundance: NA
j_gene: TRBJ1-2
CDR3nt: TGTGCCAGCAGTTACTACCTCGGGGACTCTGGCTACACCTTC
CDR3aa: CASSYYLGDSGYTF

v_gene: TRBV5-1
d_gene: TRBD2
abundance: NA
j_gene: TRBJ2-3
CDR3nt: TGCGCCAGCAGCTGGGCGGGGGTCCGAGGAGATACGCAGTATTTT
CDR3aa: CASSWAGVRGDTQYF

v_gene: TRBV6-2/TRBV6-3
d_gene: TRBD2
abundance: NA
j_gene: TRBJ2-3
CDR3nt: TGTGCCAGCAGTCGACTAGCACGAGAATCAGATACGCAGTATTTT
CDR3aa: CASSRLARESDTQYF

v_gene: TRBV6-6
d_gene: TRBD1
abundance: NA
j_gene: TRBJ1-2
CDR3nt: TGTGCCAGCAGTCAGGACGACAGGGAACCTTATGGCTACACCTTC
CDR3aa: CASSQDDREPYGYTF

v_gene: TRBV7-2
d_gene: NA
abundance: NA
j_gene: TRBJ2-3
CDR3nt: TGTGCCAGCAGCTTATTCCAGGGCACAGATACGCAGTATTTT
CDR3aa: CASSLFQGTDTQYF